The 13 T cell receptor beta chains listed next were all sequenced from one sample in a study of sequential checkpoint blockade in melanoma (dated by TCRdb to the late 2010s). The library was generated by the immunoSEQ multiplex PCR assay. The table comes from immuneACCESS by way of TCRdb, which keeps in-frame sequences with V and J called. Part of the clones is missing from these tables; in studies checked, under half for an unresolved V gene and the rest for unknown reasons. For this sample there are about 3,500 clones; less than 60% appear just once. Roughly 41% of the sample is in the top ten clones. The intended sense of this specimen's treatment or condition label: randomized to nivolumab then ipilimumab (arm A) or the reverse (arm B). The sequenced sample was CD8+ T cells sorted from blood (inferred from file names), obtained from a patient given nivolumab and ipilimumab in sequence. These receptors were obtained from a human donor with melanoma.

The chain combines TRBV5-5 with TRBJ1-2; 9 bases are shared with TRBD1. Germline V gene data show CDR1 as SGHKS and CDR2 as YYEKEE (reference sequence). CDR3 length: 14 residues. Unmatched junction bases numbered 9, after V lost 6 bases and J lost 6 bases. The CDR3, as DNA: TGTGCCAGCAAGCCGGGACAGGGATCGGATGGCTACACCTTC. This encodes CASKPGQGSDGYTF.

CDR3 amino acids: CASSPTTGPSYEQYF. For the CDR3, the DNA is TGTGCCAGCAGCCCAACGACAGGGCCATCCTACGAGCAGTACTTC. The V call is TRBV9, the J call TRBJ2-7; 7 bases are a match to TRBD1. After removal of 4 bases from V and 1 base from J, the junction contained 8 bases not matched to a gene. This CDR3 has 15 amino acids. Germline CDR1 is SGDLS and CDR2 is YYNGEE.

A few counts support this clone. The rearrangement links TRBV12-1 to TRBJ2-7; the listed D gene, TRBD1, was not tested against the DNA. TRBV12-1 is labeled a pseudogene. This CDR3 region has 14 residues. CDR3 coding DNA: TGTGCCAGCAGCTTCCGACAGGGGTGGTTCGGGCAGTACTTC. This sequence encodes CASSFRQGWFGQYF.

The V call is TRBV6-4, the J call TRBJ2-2, with TRBD1 identical over 8 bases. The germline V gene encodes CDR1 MRHNA and CDR2 SNTAGT. V shed 5 bases, J shed 3 bases, and the junction held 2 bases outside the gene matches. The CDR3 has 14 residues. CDR3 nucleotide sequence: TGTGCCAGCAGTCCAGGGGGCGACACCGGGGAGCTGTTTTTT. Its translation is CASSPGGDTGELFF.

This chain links TRBV9 with TRBJ2-1; no firm D call. The CDR3 runs to 16 residues. V was trimmed by 2 bases and J by 6 bases, leaving 18 bases between them. Germline lookup yields CDR1 SGDLS and CDR2 YYNGEE. DNA of the CDR3: TGTGCCAGCAGCGTGGGCGTCCAAGTGATTTTCAATGAGCAGTTCTTC. Translating it yields CASSVGVQVIFNEQFF.

Here the CDR3 reads CASSQEVSRGGNQPQHF. The CDR3 nucleotides read TGCGCCAGCAGCCAAGAAGTTTCGAGGGGAGGAAATCAGCCCCAGCATTTT. V is TRBV4-3 and J is TRBJ1-5; tentative D call: TRBD1 (5 bases). The V end was cut by 0 bases, the J end by 4 bases, with 16 bases between. The CDR3 covers 17 residues. Germline-derived CDR1 and CDR2 are LGHNA and YSLEER.

A few counts support this clone. It differs at one base from a far larger clone, so likely a read error. CDR3 loop: CASSQERGRGEQFF. In nucleotides, the CDR3 is TGCGCCAGCAGCCAAGAGCGCGGGAGGGGTGAGCAGTTCTTC. V gene TRBV23-1 combines with J gene TRBJ2-1; 9 bases map to TRBD2. TRBV23-1 is placed among ORFs of uncertain function. Trimming took 6 bases from V and 9 from J; bases not matched to a gene: 9. CDR3 size: 14 residues.

This sequence joins TRBV7-8 and TRBJ1-4; a weak D match, TRBD1 (6 bases). Trimming took 8 bases from V and 5 from J, leaving 12 bases between them. Germline V gene sequence: CDR1 SGHVS, CDR2 FQNEAQ. The CDR3 covers 13 residues. In DNA, the CDR3 is TGTGCCAGCGCGGACAGCGAGAATGAAAAACTGTTTTTT. This codes for CASADSENEKLFF.

This clone is labeled as medium-sized. V usage is TRBV28 and J usage is TRBJ2-7; 10 bases match TRBD1. After removal of 5 bases from V and 6 bases from J, the junction contained 4 bases not matched to a gene. The CDR3 is 13 residues long. Germline V gene lookup returns CDR1 MDHEN and CDR2 SYDVKM. The CDR3 sequence is CASSPRQGAEQYF. CDR3 DNA sequence: TGTGCCAGCAGTCCTCGACAGGGGGCCGAGCAGTACTTC.

This rearrangement joins TRBV19 to TRBJ2-7; TRBD1 matches 9 bases. Trimming at V came to 5 bases and at J to 5 bases, leaving 7 bases not matched to a gene. Germline V gene data show CDR1 as LNHDA and CDR2 as SQIVND (reference sequence). The CDR3 spans 14 residues. The CDR3 is CASSLGQGADEQYF. The CDR3, as DNA: TGTGCCAGTAGTTTGGGACAGGGTGCGGACGAGCAGTACTTC.

J is TRBJ2-7 and V is TRBV19; 7 bases agree with TRBD2. CDR3 length equals 15 residues. The V segment lost 6 bases and the J segment 0 bases; nucleotides outside the gene matches: 8. The germline V gene encodes CDR1 LNHDA and CDR2 SQIVND (reference sequence). This CDR3 reads CASSGRGRSSYEQYF. The DNA for the CDR3 is TGTGCCAGTAGCGGGCGGGGGAGGAGCTCCTACGAGCAGTACTTC.

V gene TRBV7-9 combines with J gene TRBJ2-7, with 11 positions matching TRBD1. V lost 3 bases and J lost 5; bases outside the gene matches: 9. The CDR3 loop spans 16 amino acids. Germline assignment: CDR1 SEHNR and CDR2 FQNEAQ (reference sequence). The CDR3 is CASSLDPGQGVHEQYF. The CDR3 DNA is TGTGCCAGCAGCTTGGATCCGGGACAGGGGGTTCACGAGCAGTACTTC. Full variable domain (missing parts from reference TRBV7-9 and TRBJ2-7): DTGVSQNPRHKITKRGQNVTFRCDPISEHNRLYWYRQTLGQGPEFLTYFQNEAQLEKSRLLSDRFSAERPKGSFSTLEIQRTEQGDSAMYLCASSLDPGQGVHEQYFGPGTRLTVT.

This clone is categorized as medium-sized. V usage is TRBV7-2 and J usage is TRBJ2-7, with D possibly matching TRBD2 (6 bases). The V end was cut by 5 bases, the J end by 5 bases, with 13 bases between. Germline V gene sequence: CDR1 SGHTA, CDR2 FQGNSA. This CDR3 is 13 amino acids long. The CDR3 coding sequence is TGTGCCAGCAGCAAAACGGCGGGAAACGAGCAGTACTTC. Its translation is CASSKTAGNEQYF.